What follows are 31 T cell receptor beta chains derived from one specimen sequenced in a study of post-analysis software for immune sequencing data. For these TCRs, the target antigens are not known. Unique molecular identifiers featured in each of the TCR beta cDNA libraries. TCRdb independently ran MiXCR on the PCR reads; one entry per CDR3 protein. The sample has about 760,000 distinct CDR3 sequences, roughly 30% seen once. Study-level results: Four or five TRBV segments (TRBV5-6, TRBV5-1 and TRBV20-1 among them) occurred more frequently in patients than in controls.

The source material was blood. All receptors come from a girl aged 5 to 17 with multiple sclerosis.

This clonotype showed up many times. V gene TRBV12-3 or TRBV12-4 combines with J gene TRBJ2-3; no firm D call. CDR3 length equals 8 residues. V was trimmed by 6 bases and J by 14 bases, leaving 6 bases between them. The CDR3 is CASSRLYF. The CDR3 DNA reads TGTGCCAGCAGCCGACTGTATTTT.

Only a few counts were recorded for this clonotype. V is TRBV14 and J is TRBJ2-5; the D gene could be TRBD1 or TRBD2 (6 bases each). The CDR3 contains 14 residues. Germline V gene sequence: CDR1 SGHDN, CDR2 FVKESK. V lost 0 bases and J 7 bases, leaving 12 bases between the germline ends. CDR3 sequence (DNA): TGTGCCAGCAGCCAAGATGGGGGGCCGCGGACCCAGTACTTC. It codes for CASSQDGGPRTQYF.

The rearrangement uses TRBV20-1 and TRBJ1-6; 9 positions match TRBD1. V was pared by 6 bases and J by 4 bases, with 10 bases of the junction left unmatched. Germline-derived CDR1 and CDR2 are DFQATT and SNEGSKA (reference sequence). The CDR3 contains 16 residues. The CDR3 nucleotides are TGCAGTGCCATTAGGGACAGGGCCCTATATAATTCACCCCTCCACTTT. Translated: CSAIRDRALYNSPLHF.

The CDR3 reads CASSQTGLNEQFF. CDR3 DNA: TGTGCCAGCAGCCAAACAGGGTTGAATGAGCAGTTCTTC. The J gene is TRBJ2-1, the V gene TRBV7-7; D possibly corresponds to TRBD1 (6 bases). Trimming cost V 5 bases and J 7 bases, with 12 bases left between them. The CDR3 loop spans 13 amino acids. Germline lookup yields CDR1 SSHAT and CDR2 FNYEAQ (reference sequence).

The chain joins TRBV24-1 to TRBJ1-2; D is undetermined. The CDR3 has 11 residues. Germline assignment: CDR1 KGHDR and CDR2 SFDVKD. V was trimmed by 4 bases and J by 8 bases, leaving 7 bases between them. As DNA, the CDR3 is TGTGCCACCAGTGAAGGAGGCGGCTACACCTTC. This gives the protein CATSEGGGYTF.

The chain combines TRBV6-1 with TRBJ2-1; 9 bases fit TRBD2. Germline V gene lookup returns CDR1 MNHNS and CDR2 SASEGT. Trimming at V came to 4 bases and at J to 1 base, leaving 8 bases not matched to a gene. The CDR3 is made up of 17 amino acids. CDR3 DNA sequence: TGTGCCAGCAGTGCGCTTAGCGGGGGTGGATCCTACAATGAGCAGTTCTTC. This codes for CASSALSGGGSYNEQFF.

The chain recombines TRBV29-1 with TRBJ2-3, with 7 positions matching TRBD1. CDR1 and CDR2 (germline): SQVTM, ANQGSEA. The J segment lost 2 bases and the V segment lost 6 bases, leaving 8 bases of the junction unmatched. The CDR3 runs 14 residues. The CDR3 DNA reads TGCAGCGTGAATCGACAGGGACCCACAGATACGCAGTATTTT. Amino acid sequence: CSVNRQGPTDTQYF.

The chain employs TRBV20-1 and TRBJ2-7, with 9 bases matching TRBD2. The J call may be mistaken, given a closer DNA end match to TRBJ2-5. CDR1 is DFQATT, CDR2 SNEGSKA, per germline (reference sequence). The CDR3 contains 13 residues. CDR3: CSARGLAEETQYF. The CDR3 bases are TGCAGTGCTAGAGGACTAGCGGAAGAGACCCAGTACTTC.

This clonotype was detected a few times. The chain is built from TRBV6-6 and TRBJ1-2; D possibly corresponds to TRBD1 (5 bases). Trimming shortened V by 0 bases and J by 6 bases, and 5 bases separated the two germline ends. This CDR3 region has 12 residues. CDR1 is MNHNY and CDR2 is SVGAGI in the germline V gene (reference sequence). The CDR3 region is CASSYSGDGYTF. The CDR3 DNA reads as TGTGCCAGCAGTTACTCAGGGGATGGCTACACCTTC.

This clonotype was counted a few times. This chain connects TRBV6-5 to TRBJ2-5; D remains unclear. The CDR3 has 14 residues. Germline V gives CDR1 MNHEY, CDR2 SVGAGI. V lost 5 bases, J lost 5 bases, and 15 bases lay in between. In DNA form, the CDR3 reads TGTGCCAGCAGTGAGACCGGCTACCGGGAGACCCAGTACTTC. Its protein product is CASSETGYRETQYF.

The CDR3 coding sequence is TGTGCCAGCAGTTCCGCTACTAGCGGGAGTACTGATACGCAGTATTTT. Its translation: CASSSATSGSTDTQYF. The chain is built from TRBV12-3 or TRBV12-4 and TRBJ2-3; TRBD2 aligns across 11 bases. Trimming at V came to 4 bases and at J to 6 bases, leaving 9 bases not matched to a gene. The CDR3 length is 16 residues.

There are a few counts of this clonotype. The chain carries TRBV28 and TRBJ2-7, with 8 nucleotides matching TRBD2. This CDR3 comprises 15 residues. V trimming: 5 bases; J trimming: 3 bases; junction bases outside the gene matches: 9. Germline loops: CDR1 MDHEN, CDR2 SYDVKM. In nucleotides, the CDR3 is TGTGCCAGCAGTCGGGCCCAGCGGGAGTTCTACGAGCAGTACTTC. Its translation: CASSRAQREFYEQYF.

Remarks on this clonotype: This may arise from a read error, as a much more abundant clone is one base away. This sequence joins TRBV7-2 and TRBJ2-3, with D unclear. The CDR3 loop spans 15 amino acids. Germline CDR1 SGHTA, CDR2 FQGNSA. The CDR3, as DNA: TGTGCCAGCAGCTTAGGGTCCAGATCGCTAGATATGCAGTATTTT. It codes for CASSLGSRSLDMQYF.

This clonotype showed up just a few times. The chain carries TRBV28 and TRBJ2-5, with D possibly matching TRBD1 (6 bases). Trimming removed 5 bases at V and 2 bases at J, with 18 bases between. CDR3 length: 16 amino acids. Germline V gene lookup returns CDR1 MDHEN and CDR2 SYDVKM. The CDR3 nucleotides read TGTGCCAGCAGTCCGTCACAGGGCCCAGGTCAAGAGACCCAGTACTTC. Translated, it gives CASSPSQGPGQETQYF.

This clonotype has more than one count but fewer than ten. V is TRBV7-6 and J is TRBJ2-5; TRBD2 matches at 9 bases. The CDR3 consists of 16 residues. Trimming at V came to 3 bases and at J to 5 bases, leaving 10 bases not matched to a gene. Germline loops: CDR1 SGHVS, CDR2 FNYEAQ. The CDR3 protein is CASSFVRGGGSETQYF. The CDR3 region has the DNA TGTGCCAGCAGCTTCGTACGCGGGGGGGGTTCGGAGACCCAGTACTTC.

The rearrangement uses TRBV20-1 and TRBJ2-5; TRBD2 aligns across 9 bases. Germline V gene lookup returns CDR1 DFQATT and CDR2 SNEGSKA (reference sequence). The CDR3 runs 15 residues. V was clipped by 3 bases and J by 1 base; unmatched bases: 6. For the CDR3, the DNA is TGCAGTGCTAGTCGTCTAGCGGGGATCCAAGAGACCCAGTACTTC. Translated, it gives CSASRLAGIQETQYF.

The rearrangement uses TRBV27 and TRBJ2-7, with 12 nucleotides matching TRBD2. Trimming at V came to 5 bases and at J to 6 bases, leaving 11 bases not matched to a gene. Germline CDR1 is MNHEY and CDR2 is SMNVEV (reference sequence). The CDR3 loop spans 16 amino acids. The CDR3 region is CASSDRLAGVHLEQYF. The CDR3, as DNA: TGTGCCAGCAGTGACCGACTAGCGGGAGTGCATCTCGAGCAGTACTTC.

Only a few counts were recorded for this clonotype. The J gene is TRBJ2-1, the V gene TRBV3-1; a possible D gene is TRBD2 (5 bases). Per germline, CDR1 LGHDT and CDR2 YNNKEL (reference sequence). The CDR3 is 18 residues long. Trimming took off 0 bases at V and 8 bases at J, with 23 bases between the two ends. CDR3 protein: CASSQDGDVGDIPDEQFF. The CDR3, as DNA: TGTGCCAGCAGCCAAGATGGCGACGTCGGGGATATACCAGATGAGCAGTTCTTC.

The chain uses TRBV5-1 and TRBJ1-2; possibly TRBD1 for D (6 bases). V lost 3 bases and J lost 4, with 13 bases in between. CDR3 size: 14 residues. Germline V lookup: CDR1 SGHRS, CDR2 YFSETQ. The CDR3, as DNA: TGCGCCAGCAGCTCACCCGGACAGCGCTATGGCTACACCTTC. It codes for CASSSPGQRYGYTF.

The rearrangement links TRBV7-2 to TRBJ2-3; no clear D. Germline-derived CDR1 and CDR2 are SGHTA and FQGNSA. This CDR3 has 15 residues. Trimming pared 5 bases from V and 0 bases from J, leaving 12 bases between. CDR3 sequence reads: CASSNSPVSTDTQYF. The CDR3 DNA reads as TGTGCCAGCAGCAATAGCCCTGTGAGCACAGATACGCAGTATTTT.

There are a few counts of this clonotype. This chain links TRBV4-3 with TRBJ2-1; TRBD1 matches at 7 bases. Germline V gene lookup returns CDR1 LGHNA and CDR2 YSLEER. The CDR3 contains 14 residues. With 3 bases clipped from V and 8 bases from J, the junction kept 7 bases outside the gene matches. CDR3: CASSQGQMMDEQFF. CDR3 nucleotide sequence: TGCGCCAGCAGCCAGGGACAGATGATGGATGAGCAGTTCTTC.

This clonotype was counted a few times. The chain has TRBV20-1 and TRBJ1-1; 9 bases align to TRBD1. The V gene's germline CDR1 is DFQATT and CDR2 SNEGSKA (reference sequence). Losses at the gene ends were 6 bases for V and 4 bases for J; bases not matched to a gene: 3. CDR3 length: 12 residues. The CDR3 region is CSARQGGTEAFF. The CDR3 nucleotides are TGCAGTGCGCGACAGGGGGGCACTGAAGCTTTCTTT.

V usage is TRBV7-9 and J usage is TRBJ1-5, with TRBD1 matching 10 bases. CDR1 is SEHNR, CDR2 FQNEAQ, per germline (reference sequence). Trimming took 5 bases from V and 7 from J; bases not matched to a gene: 11. The CDR3 length is 16 residues. The chain's CDR3 is CASSNRDRGRWQPQHF. The CDR3 DNA reads as TGTGCCAGCAGCAACCGGGACAGGGGTAGGTGGCAGCCCCAGCATTTT.

The J gene is TRBJ1-1, the V gene TRBV6-1; TRBD1 might be the D (5 bases). This CDR3 comprises 14 residues. V gave up 3 bases and J gave up 1 base, with 9 bases separating them. Germline V lookup: CDR1 MNHNS, CDR2 SASEGT. The CDR3 DNA reads as TGTGCCAGCAGTGACAGGGCGCGGAACACTGAAGCTTTCTTT. It encodes CASSDRARNTEAFF.

This clonotype came up a few times. The chain is built from TRBV25-1 and TRBJ2-7, with 7 nucleotides matching TRBD1. With 6 bases clipped from V and 0 bases from J, the junction kept 8 bases outside the gene matches. Per the germline V gene, CDR1 is MGHDK and CDR2 is SYGVNS. This CDR3 comprises 15 residues. The CDR3, as DNA: TGTGCCAGCAGCCCGGGACAGCAAAGCTCCTACGAGCAGTACTTC. The encoded protein is CASSPGQQSSYEQYF.

This clonotype was detected only a few times. This rearrangement joins TRBV6-5 to TRBJ2-2; D is undetermined. This CDR3 spans 11 amino acids. The ends were cut back, 8 bases at V and 7 bases at J, with 8 bases in the middle. CDR1 and CDR2 from the germline V gene are MNHEY and SVGAGI. The CDR3 loop reads CASSAVGELFF. Written as DNA, the CDR3 is TGTGCCAGCTCAGCTGTCGGGGAGCTGTTTTTT.

This clonotype was seen once. The chain carries TRBV27 and TRBJ1-4, with a tentative D call TRBD1 (5 bases). V was clipped by 3 bases and J by 3 bases, with 8 bases between them. CDR1 is MNHEY and CDR2 is SMNVEV in the germline V gene (reference sequence). The CDR3 length is 14 residues. For the CDR3, the DNA is TGTGCCAGCAGTTTCCAGGGCGCTAATGAAAAACTGTTTTTT. It codes for CASSFQGANEKLFF.

The J gene is TRBJ1-6, the V gene TRBV6-1; D may be TRBD1 (5 bases). The V gene lost 8 bases and the J gene lost 3 bases, with 14 bases spanning the gap. Germline loops: CDR1 MNHNS, CDR2 SASEGT. This CDR3 has 15 residues. The CDR3 loop reads CASLNRDRYNSPLHF. The CDR3, as DNA: TGTGCCAGCCTCAACCGGGACCGCTATAATTCACCCCTCCACTTT.

This clonotype showed up just a few times. The chain couples TRBV18 to TRBJ1-5; a possible D gene is TRBD1 (5 bases). V was cut by 3 bases and J by 4 bases, with 7 bases left in between. Germline CDR1 is KGHSH and CDR2 is LQKENI. CDR3 size: 13 residues. In DNA, the CDR3 is TGTGCCAGCTCACCGGGACCAAATCAGCCCCAGCATTTT. Translation gives CASSPGPNQPQHF.

This chain joins TRBV10-3 and TRBJ2-1; 7 bases line up with TRBD1. CDR3 length: 14 residues. Germline CDR1 and CDR2: ENHRY and SYGVKD. V was clipped by 3 bases and J by 5 bases; unmatched bases: 4. Here the CDR3 reads CAISETGVNNEQFF. CDR3 in DNA: TGTGCCATCAGTGAAACAGGGGTCAACAATGAGCAGTTCTTC.

This clonotype was detected many times. The junction differs from germline at one of its ends, possibly a read error. The rearrangement joins TRBV6-4 to TRBJ2-1; D not resolved. CDR3 length: 13 amino acids. Germline V CDR1 and CDR2: MRHNA, SNTAGT. The CDR3 DNA is TGCGCCAGCAGTGAGTCGTCATACAATGAGCAGTTCTTC. This sequence encodes CASSESSYNEQFF.